This entry lists 29 T cell receptor beta chains sequenced from one sample in a study of CD8+ T cells in alopecia areata. Indicated treatment: oral pan-JAK inhibitor, 5-10 mg twice daily. Lesional scalp tissue (obtained by punch biopsy) and peripheral blood were collected from alopecia areata patients. RNA, once extracted, was reverse transcribed into cDNA for use as the sequencing template. TCRdb's copy holds only in-frame clones and misses some; the assay was immunoSEQ multiplex PCR. There are approximately 4,300 clones in the sample; roughly three quarters occur only once, and 6.5% to 8.5% lies in the top ten. Sequencing used skin, obtained at week 24, from a patient treated with tofacitinib. Receptors were obtained from a human donor with alopecia areata.

This clone has just one count. This sequence joins TRBV18 and TRBJ2-7; tentatively, D is TRBD2 (6 bases). V was shortened by 2 bases and J by 3 bases, with 8 bases between the two germline ends. The CDR3 length is 13 residues. The germline gives CDR1 KGHSH, CDR2 LQKENI. The CDR3 DNA reads TGTGCCAGCTCACCAGCGCGGGGCTACGAGCAGTACTTC. This encodes CASSPARGYEQYF.

The chain employs TRBV19 and TRBJ2-2; the D is unclear. The germline V and J ends were trimmed by 1 base and 1 base, with 4 bases remaining between them. The germline V gene has CDR1 LNHDA and CDR2 SQIVND (reference sequence). The CDR3 extends over 14 amino acids. The CDR3 coding sequence is TGTGCCAGTAGTATAGCACAGAACACCGGGGAGCTGTTTTTT. It is translated as CASSIAQNTGELFF.

The rearrangement uses TRBV2 and TRBJ1-2; 7 bases fit TRBD1. Germline loops: CDR1 SNHLY, CDR2 FYNNEI. V lost 6 bases, J lost 7 bases, and 8 bases stayed unmatched. The CDR3 totals 13 residues. The CDR3 DNA sequence: TGTGCCAGCAGAAGACAGGGAAGGATTGGCTACACCTTC. Residues: CASRRQGRIGYTF.

V gene TRBV7-2 combines with J gene TRBJ2-7; D possibly uses TRBD1 or TRBD2 (6 bases each). Per the germline V gene, CDR1 is SGHTA and CDR2 is FQGNSA. The CDR3 sequence is 15 residues long. Trimming stripped 5 bases from V and 4 bases from J, with 18 bases between. The CDR3: CASSGGAGHLYEQYF. In nucleotides, the CDR3 is TGTGCCAGCAGCGGCGGGGCGGGACACCTGTACGAGCAGTACTTC.

The V gene is TRBV4-1, the J gene TRBJ2-1, with 8 bases lining up with TRBD2. CDR3 length equals 16 residues. The V gene end was trimmed by 0 bases and the J gene end by 6 bases; junction bases not matched to a gene: 7. Per the germline V gene, CDR1 is MGHRA and CDR2 is YSYEKL. Written as DNA, the CDR3 is TGCGCCAGCAGCCAAGAGGTCAGCGGGAGTGTCAATGAGCAGTTCTTC. It specifies CASSQEVSGSVNEQFF.

V usage is TRBV11-3 and J usage is TRBJ2-1, with 14 bases that match TRBD2. In germline, CDR1 is SGHNT, CDR2 YENEEA. This CDR3 contains 17 residues. V dropped 0 bases and J dropped 6; count of bases not matched to a gene: 4. The CDR3: CASSLDRGTSGSNEQFF. For the CDR3, the DNA is TGTGCCAGCAGCTTAGATCGGGGGACTAGCGGGAGCAATGAGCAGTTCTTC.

The chain joins TRBV4-3 to TRBJ1-2; tentative D call: TRBD1 (6 bases). Trimming left V 4 bases short and J 2 bases short, with 14 bases between. The CDR3 contains 15 residues. Germline loops: CDR1 LGHNA, CDR2 YSLEER. The DNA of the CDR3 is TGCGCCAGCAGCCTTCAAAGGGGGAAAAACTATGGCTACACCTTC. Its translation is CASSLQRGKNYGYTF.

The chain has TRBV7-9 and TRBJ1-1; D perhaps matches TRBD1 (5 bases). The CDR3 length is 14 residues. The germline V gene has CDR1 SEHNR and CDR2 FQNEAQ (reference sequence). Trimming shortened V by 5 bases and J by 4 bases, and 14 bases separated the two germline ends. CDR3 region: CASSKGRAGTEAFF. DNA for the CDR3: TGTGCCAGCAGCAAGGGGCGCGCGGGCACTGAAGCTTTCTTT.

V is TRBV7-2 and J is TRBJ2-5, with D unresolved. This CDR3 is built from 16 residues. Germline values: CDR1 SGHTA, CDR2 FQGNSA. V lost 5 bases and J lost 4, with 20 bases in between. The CDR3 protein is CASSPARGLSLETQYF. Here the CDR3 DNA reads TGTGCCAGCAGCCCTGCTCGTGGGTTATCCTTAGAGACCCAGTACTTC.

In this sample, this clone turned up a few times. The chain uses TRBV2 and TRBJ1-5; D is unclear. V gave up 6 bases and J gave up 0 bases, with 15 bases separating them. The CDR3 sequence is 16 residues long. The germline V gene has CDR1 SNHLY and CDR2 FYNNEI. The chain's CDR3 is CASRAHRGNSNQPQHF. The CDR3 region has the DNA TGTGCCAGCAGAGCCCACAGAGGAAATAGCAATCAGCCCCAGCATTTT. The variable domain in full, completed from reference TRBV2 and TRBJ1-5, reads EPEVTQTPSHQVTQMGQEVILRCVPISNHLYFYWYRQILGQKVEFLVSFYNNEISEKSEIFDDQFSVERPDGSNFTLKIRSTKLEDSAMYFCASRAHRGNSNQPQHFGDGTRLSIL.

This clone was seen only a few times. This chain links TRBV2 with TRBJ2-5; D is undetermined. The CDR3 is 15 residues long. With 4 bases removed from V and 2 bases from J, the gap between germline ends came to 14 bases. Germline-derived CDR1 and CDR2 are SNHLY and FYNNEI. CDR3: CASSALAAGQETQYF. The CDR3 region has the DNA TGTGCCAGCAGTGCTCTCGCGGCAGGACAAGAGACCCAGTACTTC.

With regard to this clone: One end of the junction fails to match germline, which may point to a read error. This rearrangement joins TRBV6-5 to TRBJ1-2; weak D call: TRBD1 (6 bases). This CDR3 is built from 14 residues. The germline gives CDR1 MNHEY, CDR2 SVGAGI. The CDR3 sequence is CTSSYPGAQSGYTF. CDR3 DNA sequence: TGTACCAGCAGTTACCCGGGGGCGCAAAGCGGCTACACCTTC.

The chain links TRBV27 to TRBJ1-2; 8 positions match TRBD1. Germline V CDR1 and CDR2: MNHEY, SMNVEV (reference sequence). This CDR3 comprises 18 residues. With V trimmed by 5 bases and J by 2 bases, 16 bases remained unmatched. The CDR3 nucleotides are TGTGCCAGCAGTCCCCTCGGACAGGGCAGCACTGTAAACTATGGCTACACCTTC. Its translation: CASSPLGQGSTVNYGYTF.

This rearrangement joins TRBV5-1 to TRBJ1-1, with a possible D match to TRBD1 (6 bases). The germline V gene encodes CDR1 SGHRS and CDR2 YFSETQ. This CDR3 region has 14 residues. The V end was cut by 4 bases, the J end by 4 bases, with 14 bases between. CDR3 sequence reads: CASSLQQGGTEAFF. CDR3 nucleotide sequence: TGCGCCAGCAGCCTGCAACAGGGTGGCACTGAAGCTTTCTTT.

The gene calls are TRBV27 and TRBJ1-2; 7 nucleotides line up with TRBD1. CDR1 and CDR2 (germline): MNHEY, SMNVEV (reference sequence). The CDR3 consists of 13 residues. The junction had 3 bases not matched to a gene; V was cut back by 6 bases and J by 2 bases. DNA of the CDR3: TGTGCCAGCAGATCCAGGGGGAACTATGGCTACACCTTC. Encoded protein: CASRSRGNYGYTF.

This clone has just a few counts. The chain is built from TRBV28 and TRBJ1-4; the D gene is possibly TRBD1 (5 bases). Germline CDR1 reads MDHEN; CDR2 reads SYDVKM. CDR3 length: 15 residues. The V end was cut by 6 bases, the J end by 5 bases, with 16 bases between. CDR3 sequence reads: CASSPRQSLNEKLFF. The CDR3 DNA is TGTGCCAGCAGCCCCCGACAGAGCCTAAATGAAAAACTGTTTTTT.

The chain links TRBV7-9 to TRBJ1-5; tentatively, D is TRBD1 (6 bases). Germline V gene lookup returns CDR1 SEHNR and CDR2 FQNEAQ (reference sequence). Trimming pared 5 bases from V and 3 bases from J, leaving 8 bases between. This CDR3 spans 13 amino acids. DNA of the CDR3: TGTGCCAGCAGCCGGGACAACAATCAGCCCCAGCATTTT. It is translated as CASSRDNNQPQHF.

This clone was seen only a few times. V gene TRBV7-2 combines with J gene TRBJ2-7, with 8 bases that match TRBD1. The CDR3 sequence is 15 residues long. Per the germline V gene, CDR1 is SGHTA and CDR2 is FQGNSA. V trimming: 1 base; J trimming: 5 bases; junction bases outside the gene matches: 7. The CDR3 nucleotides are TGTGCCAGCAGCTTAGGACAGGGGTATGTCCACGAGCAGTACTTC. It translates to CASSLGQGYVHEQYF.

This rearrangement joins TRBV29-1 to TRBJ2-1, with D tentatively TRBD1 or TRBD2 (6 bases each). The CDR3 is made up of 14 amino acids. Trimming took 3 bases from V and 4 from J, leaving 13 bases between them. Germline V CDR1 and CDR2: SQVTM, ANQGSEA. The CDR3 loop is CSVDGGRPYNEQFF. For the CDR3, the DNA is TGCAGCGTTGATGGGGGGCGGCCTTACAATGAGCAGTTCTTC.

This chain uses TRBV5-1 with TRBJ2-7; 13 nucleotides agree with TRBD2. The CDR3 covers 18 residues. Germline values: CDR1 SGHRS, CDR2 YFSETQ. Unmatched junction bases numbered 9, after V lost 0 bases and J lost 3 bases. In DNA, the CDR3 is TGCGCCAGCAGCTTGGGCTTTACTAGCGGGAGGGCTTTCTACGAGCAGTACTTC. Protein sequence: CASSLGFTSGRAFYEQYF.

This clone has more than one count but fewer than ten. V and J are TRBV11-2 and TRBJ2-3; no clear D gene. V lost 0 bases to trimming and J lost 3 bases, with 7 bases between them. Germline loops: CDR1 SGHAT, CDR2 FQNNGV. The CDR3 extends over 14 amino acids. CDR3 nucleotides: TGTGCCAGCAGCTTAGATTTTCAGACAGATACGCAGTATTTT. It specifies CASSLDFQTDTQYF.

This chain connects TRBV29-1 to TRBJ2-7; D unclear. V lost 6 bases, J lost 1 base, and 13 bases lay in between. The CDR3 is 13 residues long. Germline CDR1 SQVTM, CDR2 ANQGSEA. This CDR3 is CSVTGSRSYEQYF. The CDR3 nucleotides read TGCAGCGTGACCGGGTCTCGTTCCTACGAGCAGTACTTC.

The chain recombines TRBV2 with TRBJ2-7; maybe TRBD1 (5 bases). Between the trimmed V and J ends, which lost 2 bases and 0 bases, there was a span of 11 bases. Germline CDR1 reads SNHLY; CDR2 reads FYNNEI. The CDR3 extends over 15 amino acids. In DNA form, the CDR3 reads TGTGCCAGCAGTGAAAGGGGCCTAAACTCCTACGAGCAGTACTTC. This gives the protein CASSERGLNSYEQYF.

The chain carries TRBV27 and TRBJ1-1; 8 bases align to TRBD1. Trimming at V came to 4 bases and at J to 4 bases, leaving 8 bases not matched to a gene. Germline assignment: CDR1 MNHEY and CDR2 SMNVEV (reference sequence). CDR3 length: 15 residues. The DNA for the CDR3 is TGTGCCAGCAGTTCCTGGACAGGGTCGGTCACTGAAGCTTTCTTT. Its protein product is CASSSWTGSVTEAFF.

Concerning this clone: One junction end does not reproduce the germline sequence, and a read error may be involved. The chain is built from TRBV5-1 and TRBJ1-1; D possibly corresponds to TRBD1 (6 bases). This CDR3 has 17 residues. CDR1 is SGHRS and CDR2 is YFSETQ in the germline V gene. The CDR3 DNA reads TGCGCCGGCAGCTTGGTTGGCGGGGGCCCTCTGAACACTGAAGCTTTCTTT. It yields the protein CAGSLVGGGPLNTEAFF.

The chain combines TRBV2 with TRBJ2-7; maybe TRBD1 (6 bases). The length of the CDR3 is 12 residues. The V end was cut by 8 bases, the J end by 3 bases, with 11 bases between. Germline V CDR1 and CDR2: SNHLY, FYNNEI. The CDR3 DNA is TGTGCCAGCGGAATGGACAGCTACGAGCAGTACTTC. Translated, it gives CASGMDSYEQYF.

V and J are TRBV27 and TRBJ1-1; 7 positions agree with TRBD1. Losses at the gene ends were 5 bases for V and 0 bases for J; bases not matched to a gene: 6. Germline assignment: CDR1 MNHEY and CDR2 SMNVEV (reference sequence). This CDR3 comprises 15 residues. CDR3 bases: TGTGCCAGCAGTCCGTCGACAGGGTTGAACACTGAAGCTTTCTTT. Protein: CASSPSTGLNTEAFF.

In the case of this clone: A read error may produce the germline difference seen at one junction end. The chain uses TRBV10-3 and TRBJ1-4, with D perhaps matching TRBD1 (6 bases). Germline loops: CDR1 ENHRY, CDR2 SYGVKD. This CDR3 has 15 residues. The CDR3 sequence: CATSEGGRLNEKLFF. In DNA, the CDR3 is TGTGCCACCAGTGAGGGGGGCAGACTTAATGAAAAACTGTTTTTT.

The CDR3 DNA is TGTGCCAGCAGTGACTCGGAGAGGGGCGAGCTGTTTTTT. Protein sequence: CASSDSERGELFF. The chain employs TRBV6-4 and TRBJ2-2; either TRBD1 or TRBD2 may supply D (5 bases each). The germline V gene has CDR1 MRHNA and CDR2 SNTAGT. Deletions cut 0 bases from V and 11 bases from J, with 10 bases between. CDR3 length: 13 residues.